These 18 T cell receptor beta chains came from one sample sequenced in a study of spatial heterogeneity in lung cancer. Noted time point: blood at routine non-recurrence follow-up after resection. TCRs were sequenced from unsorted whole RNA of tumor, nontumor lung or PBMC. Each CDR3 protein gets one entry after TCRdb re-called the 5' RACE reads with MiXCR. The sample carries under 150,000 distinct CDR3 sequences, 9% to 15% recorded once. Source: PBMCs, taken at follow-up. The receptors originated from a male donor with early-stage non-small cell lung cancer.

V usage is TRBV4-2 and J usage is TRBJ2-5; the match to TRBD2 covers 8 bases. The trim removed 0 bases at V and 4 bases at J, leaving 4 bases unmatched. The CDR3 runs 15 residues. Germline loops: CDR1 LGHNA, CDR2 YNFKEQ. In nucleotides, the CDR3 is TGTGCCAGCAGCCAAGAGCCCCTAGCGGGAGAGACCCAGTACTTC. This gives the protein CASSQEPLAGETQYF.

There are many counts of this clonotype. The J gene is TRBJ1-1, the V gene TRBV10-3, with D maybe TRBD1 (5 bases). This CDR3 is 14 amino acids long. Between the trimmed V and J ends, which lost 6 bases and 5 bases, there was a span of 16 bases. Germline CDR1 and CDR2: ENHRY and SYGVKD. The CDR3 spells CAIRPAGEGTEAFF. CDR3 sequence (DNA): TGTGCCATCAGGCCAGCGGGGGAAGGGACTGAAGCTTTCTTT.

This clonotype was counted at least ten times. V is TRBV24-1 and J is TRBJ2-7; the match to TRBD1 covers 8 bases. CDR1 and CDR2 (germline): KGHDR, SFDVKD. The trim removed 3 bases at V and 2 bases at J, leaving 2 bases unmatched. This CDR3 has 14 residues. CDR3 coding DNA: TGTGCCACCAGTGATCCGGGACAGGCCTACGAGCAGTACTTC. Its protein product is CATSDPGQAYEQYF.

This clonotype was counted between two and nine times. This chain links TRBV4-1 with TRBJ2-3; 13 bases map to TRBD2. V was clipped by 4 bases and J by 1 base; unmatched bases: 8. Per the germline V gene, CDR1 is MGHRA and CDR2 is YSYEKL. CDR3 length: 18 residues. CDR3 sequence (DNA): TGCGCCAGCAGCCCTTCTTTTGGACTAGCGGGGGGCACAGATACGCAGTATTTT. It codes for CASSPSFGLAGGTDTQYF.

The chain joins TRBV4-2 to TRBJ2-7, with 7 bases identical to TRBD1. The trim removed 0 bases at V and 3 bases at J, leaving 8 bases unmatched. Per germline, CDR1 LGHNA and CDR2 YNFKEQ. The CDR3 is made up of 16 amino acids. The CDR3: CASSQDATGRIYEQYF. CDR3 DNA sequence: TGTGCCAGCAGCCAAGACGCGACAGGGAGAATCTACGAGCAGTACTTC.

The sample holds many counts of this clonotype. The rearrangement joins TRBV28 to TRBJ2-7; 9 nucleotides line up with TRBD1. Germline V CDR1 and CDR2: MDHEN, SYDVKM. J gave up 3 bases and V 3 bases, and 3 bases lay outside the gene matches. CDR3 length: 14 amino acids. CDR3 DNA: TGTGCCAGCAGTTTCGGACAGGGGAACTACGAGCAGTACTTC. Translated: CASSFGQGNYEQYF.

This clonotype was seen repeatedly, ten times or more. V usage is TRBV5-4 and J usage is TRBJ2-7; TRBD2 matches at 10 bases. Germline V CDR1 and CDR2: SGHNT, YYREEE (reference sequence). The V segment lost 2 bases and the J segment 1 base; nucleotides outside the gene matches: 9. The length of the CDR3 is 17 residues. The chain's CDR3 is CASSFASGGGFSYEQYF. For the CDR3, the DNA is TGTGCCAGCAGCTTCGCCAGCGGGGGGGGATTTTCCTACGAGCAGTACTTC. The variable domain in full, with the rest retrieved from reference TRBV5-4 and TRBJ2-7, is ETGVTQSPTHLIKTRGQQVTLRCSSQSGHNTVSWYQQALGQGPQFIFQYYREEENGRGNFPPRFSGLQFPNYSSELNVNALELDDSALYLCASSFASGGGFSYEQYFGPGTRLTVT.

The sample holds many counts of this clonotype. The chain has TRBV7-2 and TRBJ2-3; 8 bases line up with TRBD2. The CDR3 spans 14 residues. Germline V lookup: CDR1 SGHTA, CDR2 FQGNSA. The V segment lost 5 bases and the J segment 8 bases; nucleotides outside the gene matches: 9. The CDR3 DNA sequence: TGTGCCAGCAGCCCCGGGACTAGAAGGCTTACGCAGTATTTT. Residues: CASSPGTRRLTQYF. Filled out from reference TRBV7-2 and TRBJ2-3, the complete variable domain reads GAGVSQSPSNKVTEKGKDVELRCDPISGHTALYWYRQSLGQGLEFLIYFQGNSAPDKSGLPSDRFSAERTGGSVSTLTIQRTQQEDSAVYLCASSPGTRRLTQYFGPGTRLTVL.

A few counts support this clonotype. The rearrangement uses TRBV9 and TRBJ2-1, with D tentatively TRBD1 (6 bases). Germline loops: CDR1 SGDLS, CDR2 YYNGEE. This CDR3 is built from 17 residues. V was pared by 4 bases and J by 0 bases, with 17 bases between. The CDR3 nucleotides read TGTGCCAGCAGCCCCCCCCGCGGACAGAGCTCCTACAATGAGCAGTTCTTC. Its translation: CASSPPRGQSSYNEQFF.

This clonotype appeared many times. This chain uses TRBV6-5 with TRBJ1-2; D may be TRBD1 (6 bases). The ends were cut back, 7 bases at V and 2 bases at J, with 8 bases in the middle. Germline V gene lookup returns CDR1 MNHEY and CDR2 SVGAGI. The CDR3 covers 12 residues. In DNA form, the CDR3 reads TGTGCCAGCAAGGACAGAAACTATGGCTACACCTTC. Translating gives CASKDRNYGYTF.

The chain uses TRBV20-1 and TRBJ1-4, with TRBD1 identical over 9 bases. V shed 5 bases, J shed 6 bases, and the junction held 10 bases outside the gene matches. Germline CDR1 is DFQATT and CDR2 is SNEGSKA (reference sequence). There are 15 residues in the CDR3. The CDR3, as DNA: TGCAGTGCTGAGGACAGGGGTCGCCTGGATGAAAAACTGTTTTTT. It codes for CSAEDRGRLDEKLFF.

A few counts support this clonotype. The V call is TRBV6-5, the J call TRBJ1-2, with TRBD1 matching 8 bases. From germline, CDR1 is MNHEY and CDR2 SVGAGI. CDR3 length equals 13 residues. The V and J ends lost 3 bases and 8 bases, in that order; junction bases with no gene match: 5. The CDR3 protein is CASSYDRGSGYTF. For the CDR3, the DNA is TGTGCCAGCAGTTATGACAGGGGAAGCGGCTACACCTTC.

This sequence joins TRBV10-3 and TRBJ2-3; D gene uncertain. The CDR3 consists of 15 residues. The germline V gene has CDR1 ENHRY and CDR2 SYGVKD. The V end was cut by 6 bases, the J end by 4 bases, with 17 bases between. Here the CDR3 DNA reads TGTGCCATCAGCGACTTTGCAAAGGGCTCAGATACGCAGTATTTT. It yields the protein CAISDFAKGSDTQYF.

Ten or more counts support this clonotype. The chain uses TRBV19 and TRBJ2-5, with 10 bases aligning to TRBD1. The V segment lost 8 bases and the J segment 2 bases; nucleotides outside the gene matches: 11. Germline CDR1 reads LNHDA; CDR2 reads SQIVND (reference sequence). The CDR3 has 16 residues. Written as DNA, the CDR3 is TGTGCCAGTCTGGGACAGGGGCCTTACAAGCAAGAGACCCAGTACTTC. Protein: CASLGQGPYKQETQYF.

Ten or more counts support this clonotype. The genes are TRBV14 and TRBJ1-2; 7 bases fit TRBD1. In germline, CDR1 is SGHDN, CDR2 FVKESK. V shed 4 bases and J 5 bases; nucleotides not matched to a gene: 4. CDR3 length: 13 residues. CDR3 sequence (DNA): TGTGCCAGCAGCCTTTCACAGGGGTATGGCTACACCTTC. Translated, it gives CASSLSQGYGYTF.

This clonotype was seen at least ten times. This chain links TRBV7-9 with TRBJ1-6; 7 positions agree with TRBD1. Germline loops: CDR1 SEHNR, CDR2 FQNEAQ (reference sequence). V gave up 4 bases and J gave up 7 bases; unmatched junction bases: 4. The CDR3 runs to 14 residues. For the CDR3, the DNA is TGTGCCAGCAGCTCCGGGACAGCCAATTCACCCCTCCACTTT. This translates into CASSSGTANSPLHF. Looking up the rest from reference TRBV7-9 and TRBJ1-6 gives the full variable domain: DTGVSQNPRHKITKRGQNVTFRCDPISEHNRLYWYRQTLGQGPEFLTYFQNEAQLEKSRLLSDRFSAERPKGSFSTLEIQRTEQGDSAMYLCASSSGTANSPLHFGNGTRLTVT.

This clonotype has a count of ten or more. This chain uses TRBV29-1 with TRBJ2-7; D possibly corresponds to TRBD1 (6 bases). Trimming left V 0 bases short and J 4 bases short, with 7 bases between. CDR1 is SQVTM and CDR2 is ANQGSEA in the germline V gene. The CDR3 totals 12 residues. CDR3 sequence reads: CSVEEGAYEQYF. CDR3 sequence (DNA): TGCAGCGTTGAAGAGGGGGCGTACGAGCAGTACTTC.

There are a few counts of this clonotype. The V call is TRBV11-2, the J call TRBJ2-1; TRBD2 matches at 9 bases. Trimming cost V 7 bases and J 0 bases; bases outside gene matches: 7. CDR1 SGHAT and CDR2 FQNNGV come from the germline V gene. The CDR3 totals 16 residues. For the CDR3, the DNA is TGTGCCAGCACCACTATGACTAGCGGCTCCTACAATGAGCAGTTCTTC. It yields the protein CASTTMTSGSYNEQFF. Based on the CDR3 plus reference TRBV11-2 and TRBJ2-1, the full variable domain is EAGVAQSPRYKIIEKRQSVAFWCNPISGHATLYWYQQILGQGPKLLIQFQNNGVVDDSQLPKDRFSAERLKGVDSTLKIQPAKLEDSAVYLCASTTMTSGSYNEQFFGPGTRLTVL.